This TCR beta chain derives from a study of T cell repertoires in cytomegalovirus infection. Study context: Matching HLA type and CMV infection were both indicated by public TCR beta signatures.

Study-level points and caveats: Summed public TCR beta family frequency identified CMV carriers bearing the relevant HLA.

The J segment lost 1 base and the V segment lost 3 bases, leaving 8 bases of the junction unmatched. Germline CDR1 is SGHVS and CDR2 is FQNEAQ. This CDR3 region has 17 residues. TCRdb re-derived calls from the reads in MiXCR, one entry per CDR3 protein. Of around 300,000 distinct CDR3 sequences listed, approximately 22% were seen once; the top ten hold roughly a fifth. Many counts were recorded for this clonotype. The antigen is not known. The chain joins TRBV7-8 to TRBJ1-5, with 8 positions matching TRBD1. The receptor comes from a human donor in good health (CMV status not recorded). Some clones in this sample may be carry-over from other donors' samples. The sample in question was cultured PBMCs, obtained from culture after CMV antigen stimulation. The CDR3 loop is CASSLNRGTGSNQPQHF. In nucleotides, the CDR3 is TGTGCCAGCAGCTTGAATCGCGGGACAGGAAGCAATCAGCCCCAGCATTTT.